This T cell receptor beta chain was captured by sequencing in a study of CD8 T cells in ankylosing spondylitis. Trimming took 6 bases from V and 0 from J, leaving 11 bases between them. The CDR3 consists of 15 residues. Each CDR3 protein gets one entry after TCRdb re-called the 5' RACE reads with MiXCR. The table records 500,000 to 650,000 distinct CDR3 sequences, approximately 5.3% of them present only once. Study results and caveats: According to the report, clones linked to the disease were significantly enriched in matched synovial fluid samples taken from ankylosing spondylitis patients. A TCR beta motif of seven or eight highly homologous variants appeared characteristic of ankylosing spondylitis blood.

This clonotype was detected many times. Its target is unknown. The sample consisted of blood, either unsorted or a sorted T cell fraction (not recorded which). This receptor was obtained from a male donor with ankylosing spondylitis. The chain employs TRBV12-3 or TRBV12-4 and TRBJ1-4, with a possible D match to TRBD1 (6 bases). CDR3 region: CASSRTAATNEKLFF. The CDR3 region has the DNA TGTGCCAGCAGCCGGACAGCCGCAACTAATGAAAAACTGTTTTTT.